One TCR beta chain is described in this entry. The data derive from a study of T cell changes during pregnancy in multiple sclerosis. Sequencing used immunoSEQ multiplex PCR; TCRdb keeps in-frame clones, though not all of them. The sample lists 50,000 or so clones, roughly nine tenths seen once, with 8.3% in the top ten. The germline V gene encodes CDR1 MNHNS and CDR2 SASEGT. Trimming left V 5 bases short and J 5 bases short, with 15 bases between. This CDR3 is built from 15 residues. The chain employs TRBV6-1 and TRBJ1-4, with D perhaps TRBD1 (6 bases). The TCR comes from a female donor with multiple sclerosis, enrolled in a pregnancy study. Sequences were derived from CD8+ T cells from peripheral blood mononuclear cells, sampled in the second trimester of pregnancy. CDR3 nucleotides: TGTGCCAGCAGTTTTAGGGACATGCTGAATGAAAAACTGTTTTTT. Its protein product is CASSFRDMLNEKLFF.